Each of the 13 T cell receptor beta chains below was sequenced from the same sample in a study of blood T cell repertoires in COVID-19. The repertoire was sequenced with immunoSEQ multiplex PCR; TCRdb's copy has only in-frame clones and lacks some. Among about 170,000 clones listed, approximately 84% were seen once. Sequences were obtained from peripheral blood. These receptors all stem from a man aged 65 to 79 with active or convalescent COVID-19.

This chain links TRBV19 with TRBJ1-2; a weak D match, TRBD1 (5 bases). The V end was cut by 7 bases, the J end by 7 bases, with 22 bases between. The CDR3 is 15 residues long. CDR1 LNHDA and CDR2 SQIVND come from the germline V gene (reference sequence). In DNA, the CDR3 is TGTGCCAGTACTTCAGGGCAGGGCGGAAGGCTTGGCTACACCTTC. It specifies CASTSGQGGRLGYTF.

The chain has TRBV6-6 and TRBJ2-5, with 12 bases matching TRBD2. J gave up 4 bases and V 3 bases, and 3 bases lay outside the gene matches. The CDR3 loop spans 15 amino acids. Germline CDR1 reads MNHNY; CDR2 reads SVGAGI (reference sequence). The CDR3 spells CASSYRTSGIETQYF. The DNA of the CDR3 is TGTGCCAGCAGTTATAGGACTAGCGGGATAGAGACCCAGTACTTC.

This clone was found a few times. This chain uses TRBV12-3 or TRBV12-4 with TRBJ1-5; D might be TRBD1 (6 bases). V dropped 5 bases and J dropped 6 bases, with 11 bases sitting between them. The CDR3 extends over 13 amino acids. The CDR3 sequence is CASSGTGSQPQHF. The DNA for the CDR3 is TGTGCCAGCAGTGGAACAGGGTCTCAGCCCCAGCATTTT.

This clone was seen a handful of times. This sequence joins TRBV15 and TRBJ2-1; 16 bases fit TRBD2. J was trimmed by 14 bases and V by 2 bases; bases with no gene match: 6. This CDR3 is built from 15 residues. Per germline, CDR1 LNHNV and CDR2 YYDKDF (reference sequence). The CDR3 region has the DNA TGTGCCACCAGCAGACCGGGACTAGCGGGAGGGGGGGAGTTCTTC. This gives the protein CATSRPGLAGGGEFF.

This clone was observed a handful of times. This chain uses TRBV3-1 (or the pseudogene TRBV3-2) with TRBJ1-1, with no clear D. Per germline, CDR1 LGHDT and CDR2 YNNKEL (reference sequence). CDR3 length equals 16 residues. Trimming left V 3 bases short and J 0 bases short, with 14 bases between. The CDR3 loop reads CASSHVQMSLNTEAFF. The CDR3 DNA sequence: TGTGCCAGCAGCCACGTACAGATGAGCTTGAACACTGAAGCTTTCTTT.

The chain couples TRBV27 to TRBJ1-6; possible D gene TRBD1, 5 bases. The CDR3 extends over 15 amino acids. CDR1 and CDR2 from the germline V gene are MNHEY and SMNVEV (reference sequence). V shed 5 bases and J shed 7 bases, with 15 bases lying between them. The CDR3 sequence: CASSLRDFGNSPLHF. CDR3 nucleotide sequence: TGTGCCAGCAGTCTCAGGGATTTCGGCAATTCACCCCTCCACTTT.

V is TRBV6-5 and J is TRBJ2-2, with D tentatively TRBD1 (6 bases). V was shortened by 6 bases and J by 6 bases, with 14 bases between the two germline ends. Germline-derived CDR1 and CDR2 are MNHEY and SVGAGI. The length of the CDR3 is 14 residues. CDR3 nucleotide sequence: TGTGCCAGCAGGGTAGGATCAGGGGCCGGGGAGCTGTTTTTT. It is translated as CASRVGSGAGELFF.

This clone was picked up a small number of times. V is TRBV18 and J is TRBJ2-5; 8 bases agree with TRBD1. The germline gives CDR1 KGHSH, CDR2 LQKENI. CDR3 size: 14 residues. Trimming removed 2 bases from V and 4 bases from J; junction bases left unmatched: 3. CDR3 sequence (DNA): TGTGCCAGCTCACCATCGCAGGGGGCAGAGACCCAGTACTTC. Its translation is CASSPSQGAETQYF.

The chain employs TRBV5-4 and TRBJ1-2; the match to TRBD1 covers 8 bases. Germline CDR1 reads SGHNT; CDR2 reads YYREEE (reference sequence). There are 16 residues in the CDR3. Trimming removed 0 bases from V and 8 bases from J; junction bases left unmatched: 12. CDR3 in amino acids: CASSLGGQARVHGYTF. Here the CDR3 DNA reads TGTGCCAGCAGCTTGGGGGGACAGGCTCGGGTTCACGGCTACACCTTC.

The gene calls are TRBV7-9 and TRBJ1-2; no firm D call. The germline V and J ends were trimmed by 5 bases and 4 bases, with 11 bases remaining between them. The CDR3 length is 13 residues. CDR1 and CDR2 (germline): SEHNR, FQNEAQ (reference sequence). This CDR3 reads CASSPWQSYGYTF. The CDR3 region has the DNA TGTGCCAGCAGCCCCTGGCAAAGCTATGGCTACACCTTC.

This clone was counted only a few times. The chain uses TRBV9 and TRBJ2-7, with 12 bases fitting TRBD2. This CDR3 comprises 15 residues. The germline gives CDR1 SGDLS, CDR2 YYNGEE. V trimming: 3 bases; J trimming: 5 bases; junction bases outside the gene matches: 6. The CDR3 is CASSDLGLAGNEQYF. As DNA, the CDR3 is TGTGCCAGCAGCGACCTTGGACTAGCGGGGAACGAGCAGTACTTC.

The rearrangement joins TRBV7-9 to TRBJ1-6, with 9 bases matching TRBD1. The CDR3 runs to 16 residues. V was clipped by 5 bases and J by 6 bases; unmatched bases: 8. CDR1 is SEHNR, CDR2 FQNEAQ, per germline (reference sequence). The CDR3 loop reads CASSPNLGQGNSPLHF. The CDR3 DNA sequence: TGTGCCAGCAGCCCAAATTTGGGACAGGGTAATTCACCCCTCCACTTT.

The chain carries TRBV19 and TRBJ1-2, with TRBD1 matching over 8 bases. The J segment lost 3 bases and the V segment lost 3 bases, leaving 6 bases of the junction unmatched. The CDR3 is 15 amino acids. Germline-derived CDR1 and CDR2 are LNHDA and SQIVND (reference sequence). Written as DNA, the CDR3 is TGTGCCAGTAGTATCAGGGGGCGTATGCACTATGGCTACACCTTC. Translated, it gives CASSIRGRMHYGYTF.